This entry lists 10 T cell receptor beta chains sequenced from one sample in a study of PD-L1 blockade in urothelial cancer. Profiling relied on immunoSEQ multiplex PCR, and the TCRdb table lists in-frame clones only, not all of them. The profile shows some 87,000 clones, around nine tenths of them singletons. As to time point: pretreatment peripheral blood. This specimen was PBMCs, taken around atezolizumab (anti-PD-L1) treatment. These TCRs come from a man aged 60-69 years with urothelial cancer.

V is TRBV5-1 and J is TRBJ2-7; the D gene is possibly TRBD2 (6 bases). The germline V and J ends were trimmed by 0 bases and 5 bases, with 6 bases remaining between them. The CDR3 totals 12 residues. Looked up from germline, CDR1 is SGHRS and CDR2 is YFSETQ. The CDR3 coding sequence is TGCGCCAGCAGCTTGGGGGGGGACGAGCAGTACTTC. Its protein is CASSLGGDEQYF.

The V call is TRBV7-2, the J call TRBJ2-1; D is possibly TRBD1 (6 bases). CDR1 and CDR2 (germline): SGHTA, FQGNSA. The CDR3 contains 15 residues. V was cut by 0 bases and J by 3 bases, with 9 bases left in between. DNA of the CDR3: TGTGCCAGCAGCTTAGCCCAGGGGAACTACAATGAGCAGTTCTTC. Translating gives CASSLAQGNYNEQFF. The full variable domain, completed using reference TRBV7-2 and TRBJ2-1, is GAGVSQSPSNKVTEKGKDVELRCDPISGHTALYWYRQSLGQGLEFLIYFQGNSAPDKSGLPSDRFSAERTGGSVSTLTIQRTQQEDSAVYLCASSLAQGNYNEQFFGPGTRLTVL.

The V gene is TRBV7-3, the J gene TRBJ1-6; TRBD1 is a possible D gene (5 bases). The V gene's germline CDR1 is SGHTA and CDR2 FQGTGA. There are 14 residues in the CDR3. Trimming left V 5 bases short and J 9 bases short, with 14 bases between. CDR3 bases: TGTGCCAGCAGCCCCGGTGCGGGGGTTTCACCCCTCCACTTT. Protein sequence: CASSPGAGVSPLHF.

The chain links TRBV11-2 to TRBJ1-2; 8 nucleotides match TRBD1. This CDR3 is 15 amino acids long. The trim removed 1 base at V and 4 bases at J, leaving 5 bases unmatched. Germline V lookup: CDR1 SGHAT, CDR2 FQNNGV. The CDR3 region has the DNA TGTGCCAGCAGCTTAGGGGGACAGGTGATCTATGGCTACACCTTC. The encoded protein is CASSLGGQVIYGYTF.

The chain combines TRBV27 with TRBJ2-7; no clear D. The CDR3 runs 15 residues. V shed 5 bases and J shed 3 bases, with 17 bases lying between them. CDR1 MNHEY and CDR2 SMNVEV come from the germline V gene (reference sequence). CDR3 amino acids: CASSPSGPAVYEQYF. As DNA, the CDR3 is TGTGCCAGCAGTCCCTCAGGCCCAGCTGTCTACGAGCAGTACTTC.

This clone came up once. The CDR3 sequence: CASSRLVYEQYF. The CDR3 DNA reads as TGTGCCAGCAGCCGATTAGTGTACGAGCAGTACTTC. The chain is built from TRBV7-9 and TRBJ2-7; D is undetermined. The CDR3 extends over 12 amino acids. The germline V and J ends were trimmed by 5 bases and 4 bases, with 9 bases remaining between them. Germline CDR1 is SEHNR and CDR2 is FQNEAQ (reference sequence).

The rearrangement links TRBV7-3 to TRBJ2-1; TRBD2 matches at 10 bases. There are 14 residues in the CDR3. The germline gives CDR1 SGHTA, CDR2 FQGTGA. Trimming cost V 4 bases and J 8 bases; bases outside gene matches: 5. CDR3 loop: CASSSSGRSDEQFF. The CDR3 DNA follows: TGTGCCAGCAGCTCTAGCGGGAGATCGGATGAGCAGTTCTTC.

The rearrangement uses TRBV5-6 and TRBJ2-3, with D maybe TRBD1 (6 bases). Germline CDR1 SGHDT, CDR2 YYEEEE. The CDR3 is made up of 19 amino acids. Trimming took off 4 bases at V and 4 bases at J, with 28 bases between the two ends. CDR3 sequence: CASSRRSFGGASTPDTQYF. The DNA of the CDR3 is TGTGCCAGCAGCCGTAGGTCATTTGGGGGCGCGTCGACCCCAGATACGCAGTATTTT.

The chain is built from TRBV5-1 and TRBJ2-3, with 9 bases identical to TRBD1. V dropped 4 bases and J dropped 2; count of bases not matched to a gene: 11. This CDR3 region has 17 residues. Germline CDR1 SGHRS, CDR2 YFSETQ. CDR3 sequence reads: CASSAPRQGGHTDTQYF. The CDR3 DNA follows: TGCGCCAGCAGCGCCCCGAGACAGGGGGGGCACACAGATACGCAGTATTTT. The full variable domain, its missing parts supplied by reference TRBV5-1 and TRBJ2-3, is KAGVTQTPRYLIKTRGQQVTLSCSPISGHRSVSWYQQTPGQGLQFLFEYFSETQRNKGNFPGRFSGRQFSNSRSEMNVSTLELGDSALYLCASSAPRQGGHTDTQYFGPGTRLTVL.

This chain joins TRBV11-3 and TRBJ2-7; the D gene is possibly TRBD1 (6 bases). V lost 4 bases, J lost 8 bases, and 15 bases lay in between. Germline loops: CDR1 SGHNT, CDR2 YENEEA. This CDR3 spans 13 amino acids. The CDR3 is CASSSTTGLKQYF. For the CDR3, the DNA is TGTGCCAGCAGCTCGACTACAGGGTTAAAGCAGTACTTC.